Here is one T cell receptor (beta chain) with its context. V dropped 5 bases and J dropped 1; count of bases not matched to a gene: 5. This CDR3 contains 14 residues. Germline V gene lookup returns CDR1 SGHDT and CDR2 YYEEEE. This entry is derived from a study of blood T cell repertoires in COVID-19. Study in general: T cells, B-cell-depleted T cells, or PBMCs provided the cDNA or gDNA that served as material.

Study processing details: The authors estimated nucleated cell counts from reference gene primer amplification. Method: immunoSEQ multiplex PCR; TCRdb's copy keeps in-frame clones and lacks some. D and trimming were read from the DNA, whereas the V and J calls and clone size are those reported in that table. The data contain 94,000 or so clones, around 88% of them singletons. The TCR originated in an older woman with acute or convalescent COVID-19. V and J are TRBV5-6 and TRBJ1-1; 7 bases match TRBD1. The specimen sequenced was peripheral blood. The CDR3 region has the DNA TGTGCCAGCAGGGTACAGGGGCCGAACACTGAAGCTTTCTTT. Protein product: CASRVQGPNTEAFF.